This TCR beta chain was observed in a study of response to subunit inactivated influenza vaccine. Study-wide findings and caveats: Every seasonal influenza vaccination brings in few new T cells, the authors suggested.

TCRdb redid the calling of the RT-PCR reads with MiXCR, one entry per CDR3 protein. The data show hundreds of thousands of distinct CDR3 sequences, with roughly 15% seen just once and roughly 7.2% held by the top ten. There are a few counts of this clonotype. Its specificity is unknown. Germline CDR1 LGHNA, CDR2 YSLEER. V lost 3 bases, J lost 7 bases, and 13 bases stayed unmatched. The CDR3 sequence is 17 residues long. The receptor's source is a man in his fifties who received an inactivated influenza vaccine. The sample here was PBMCs from blood, taken around 15 days before vaccination. This chain connects TRBV4-3 to TRBJ2-1; 9 bases fit TRBD2. This CDR3 reads CASSHDPPGLAANEQFF. Here the CDR3 DNA reads TGCGCCAGCAGCCACGACCCCCCGGGACTAGCTGCTAATGAGCAGTTCTTC.